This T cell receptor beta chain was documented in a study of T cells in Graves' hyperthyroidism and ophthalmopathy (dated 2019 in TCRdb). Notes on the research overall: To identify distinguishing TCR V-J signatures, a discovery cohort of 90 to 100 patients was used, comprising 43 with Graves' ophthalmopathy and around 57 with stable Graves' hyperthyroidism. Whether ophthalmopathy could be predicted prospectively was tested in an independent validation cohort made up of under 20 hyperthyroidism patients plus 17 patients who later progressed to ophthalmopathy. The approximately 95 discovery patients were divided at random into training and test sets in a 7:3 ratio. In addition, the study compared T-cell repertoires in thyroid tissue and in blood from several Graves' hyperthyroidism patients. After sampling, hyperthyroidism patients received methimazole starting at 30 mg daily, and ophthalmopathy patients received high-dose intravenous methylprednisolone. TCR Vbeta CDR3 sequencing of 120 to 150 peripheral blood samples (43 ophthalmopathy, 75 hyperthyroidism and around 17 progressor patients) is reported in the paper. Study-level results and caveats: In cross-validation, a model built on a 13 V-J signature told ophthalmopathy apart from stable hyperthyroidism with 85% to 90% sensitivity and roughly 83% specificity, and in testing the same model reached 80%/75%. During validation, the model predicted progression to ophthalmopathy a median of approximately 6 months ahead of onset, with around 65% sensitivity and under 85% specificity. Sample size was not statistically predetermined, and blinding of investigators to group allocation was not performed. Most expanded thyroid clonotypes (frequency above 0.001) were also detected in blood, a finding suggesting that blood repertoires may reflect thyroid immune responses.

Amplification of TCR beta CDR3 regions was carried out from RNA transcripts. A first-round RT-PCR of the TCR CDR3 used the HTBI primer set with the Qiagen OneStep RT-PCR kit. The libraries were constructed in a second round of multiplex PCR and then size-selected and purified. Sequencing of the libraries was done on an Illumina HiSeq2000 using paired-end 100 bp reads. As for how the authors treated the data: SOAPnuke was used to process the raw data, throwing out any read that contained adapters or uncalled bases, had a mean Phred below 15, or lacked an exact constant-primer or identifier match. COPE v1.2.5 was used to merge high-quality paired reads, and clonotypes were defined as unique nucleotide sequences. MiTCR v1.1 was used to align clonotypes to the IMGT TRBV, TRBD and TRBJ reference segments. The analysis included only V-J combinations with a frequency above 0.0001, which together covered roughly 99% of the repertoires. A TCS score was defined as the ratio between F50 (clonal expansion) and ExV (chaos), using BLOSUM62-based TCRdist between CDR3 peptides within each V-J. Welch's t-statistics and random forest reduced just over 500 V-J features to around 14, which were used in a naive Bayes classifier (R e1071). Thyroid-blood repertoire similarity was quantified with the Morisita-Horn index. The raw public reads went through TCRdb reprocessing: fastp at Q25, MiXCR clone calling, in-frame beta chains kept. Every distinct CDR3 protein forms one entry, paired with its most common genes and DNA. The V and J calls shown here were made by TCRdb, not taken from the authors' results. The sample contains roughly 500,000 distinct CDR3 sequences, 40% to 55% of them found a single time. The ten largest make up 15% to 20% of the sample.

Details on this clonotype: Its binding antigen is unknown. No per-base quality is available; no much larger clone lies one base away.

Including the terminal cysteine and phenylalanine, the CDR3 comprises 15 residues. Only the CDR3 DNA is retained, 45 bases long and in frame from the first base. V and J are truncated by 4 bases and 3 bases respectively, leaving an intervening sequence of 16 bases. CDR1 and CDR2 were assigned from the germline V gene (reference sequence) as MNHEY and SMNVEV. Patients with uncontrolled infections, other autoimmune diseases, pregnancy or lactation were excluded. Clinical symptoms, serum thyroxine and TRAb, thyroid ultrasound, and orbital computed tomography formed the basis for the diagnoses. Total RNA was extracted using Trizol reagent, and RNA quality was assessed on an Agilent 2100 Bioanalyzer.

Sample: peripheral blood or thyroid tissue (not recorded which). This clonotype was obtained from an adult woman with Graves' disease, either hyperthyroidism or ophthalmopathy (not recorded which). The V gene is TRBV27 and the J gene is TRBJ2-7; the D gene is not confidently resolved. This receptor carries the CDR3 CASSSKTYGSYEQYF. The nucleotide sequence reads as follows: TGTGCCAGCAGTTCAAAGACTTACGGTAGCTACGAGCAGTACTTC.